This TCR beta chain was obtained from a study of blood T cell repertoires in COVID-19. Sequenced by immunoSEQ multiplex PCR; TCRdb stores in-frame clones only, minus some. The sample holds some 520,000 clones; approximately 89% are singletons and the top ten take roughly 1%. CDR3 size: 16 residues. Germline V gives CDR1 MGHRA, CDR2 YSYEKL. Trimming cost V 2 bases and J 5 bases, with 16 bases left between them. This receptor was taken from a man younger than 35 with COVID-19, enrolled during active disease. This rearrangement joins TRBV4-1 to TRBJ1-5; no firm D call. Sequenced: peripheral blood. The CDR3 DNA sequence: TGCGCCAGCAGCCAACTTGTCATAGGAGCCCATCAGCCCCAGCATTTT. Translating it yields CASSQLVIGAHQPQHF.